The clone carrying this TCR beta chain was detected many times. Regions amplified from RNA transcripts were the TCR beta CDR3 regions. A set of HTBI primers served as the primers for a first-round RT-PCR of the TCR CDR3. TCRdb independently ran MiXCR on the multiplex PCR reads; one entry per CDR3 protein. Here the sample spans 250,000 to 350,000 distinct CDR3 sequences, about 15% being singletons. The study excluded patients with uncontrolled infection, other autoimmune disease, pregnancy or lactation. Orbital computed tomography and thyroid ultrasound, together with serum TRAb and thyroxine and clinical symptoms, were used for diagnoses. This specimen comes from a study of T cells in Graves' hyperthyroidism and ophthalmopathy. This TCR derives from a woman in her fifties or sixties with Graves' ophthalmopathy. Sequences were obtained from blood.

CDR3 amino acids: CAWSVNYNQPQHF. The CDR3 coding sequence is TGTGCCTGGAGTGTAAATTATAATCAGCCCCAGCATTTT. The genes are TRBV30 and TRBJ1-5; no reliable D call. Germline lookup yields CDR1 GTSNPN and CDR2 SVGIG (reference sequence). The V end was cut by 0 bases, the J end by 4 bases, with 7 bases between. The CDR3 runs 13 residues.